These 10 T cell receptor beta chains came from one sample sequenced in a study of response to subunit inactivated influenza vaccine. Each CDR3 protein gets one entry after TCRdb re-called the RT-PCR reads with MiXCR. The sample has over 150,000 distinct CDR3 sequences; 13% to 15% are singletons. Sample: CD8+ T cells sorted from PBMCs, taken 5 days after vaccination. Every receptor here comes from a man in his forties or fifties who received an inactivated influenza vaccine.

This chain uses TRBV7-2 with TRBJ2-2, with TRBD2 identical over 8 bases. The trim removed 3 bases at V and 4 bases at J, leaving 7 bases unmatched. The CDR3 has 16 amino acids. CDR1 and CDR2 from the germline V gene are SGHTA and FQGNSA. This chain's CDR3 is CASSFQAGVGTGELFF. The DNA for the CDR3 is TGTGCCAGCAGCTTTCAAGCGGGAGTGGGCACCGGGGAGCTGTTTTTT.

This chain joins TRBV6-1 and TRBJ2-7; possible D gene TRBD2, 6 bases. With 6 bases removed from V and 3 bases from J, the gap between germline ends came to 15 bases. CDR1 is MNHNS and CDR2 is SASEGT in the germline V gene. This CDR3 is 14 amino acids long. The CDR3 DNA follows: TGTGCCAGCAGGACTCAGGGAGGAGGCTACGAGCAGTACTTC. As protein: CASRTQGGGYEQYF.

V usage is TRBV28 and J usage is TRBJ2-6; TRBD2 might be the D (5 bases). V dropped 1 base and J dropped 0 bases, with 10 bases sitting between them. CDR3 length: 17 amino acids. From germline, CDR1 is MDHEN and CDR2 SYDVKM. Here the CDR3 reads CASSLFVGSSGANVLTF. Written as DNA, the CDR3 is TGTGCCAGCAGTTTATTTGTAGGGAGCTCTGGGGCCAACGTCCTGACTTTC.

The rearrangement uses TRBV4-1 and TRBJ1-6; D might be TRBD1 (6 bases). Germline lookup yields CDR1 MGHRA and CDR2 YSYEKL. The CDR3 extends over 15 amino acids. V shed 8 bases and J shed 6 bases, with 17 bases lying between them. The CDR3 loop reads CASGQQGWGNSPLHF. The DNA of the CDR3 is TGCGCCAGCGGACAACAGGGCTGGGGTAATTCACCCCTCCACTTT.

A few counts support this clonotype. The chain's CDR3 is CASSLEASEASTGELFF. For the CDR3, the DNA is TGTGCCAGCAGCTTAGAAGCTAGCGAGGCTAGCACCGGGGAGCTGTTTTTT. The rearrangement links TRBV7-6 to TRBJ2-2; D might be TRBD2 (6 bases). Germline CDR1 SGHVS, CDR2 FNYEAQ. CDR3 length equals 17 residues. V was shortened by 1 base and J by 4 bases, with 16 bases between the two germline ends.

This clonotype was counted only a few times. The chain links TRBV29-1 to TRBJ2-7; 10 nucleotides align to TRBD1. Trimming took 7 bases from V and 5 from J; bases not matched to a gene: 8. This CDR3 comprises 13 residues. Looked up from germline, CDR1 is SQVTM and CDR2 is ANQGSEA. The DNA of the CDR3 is TGCAGCGCTGAGGAAGGACAGGGGGACGAGCAGTACTTC. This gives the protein CSAEEGQGDEQYF.

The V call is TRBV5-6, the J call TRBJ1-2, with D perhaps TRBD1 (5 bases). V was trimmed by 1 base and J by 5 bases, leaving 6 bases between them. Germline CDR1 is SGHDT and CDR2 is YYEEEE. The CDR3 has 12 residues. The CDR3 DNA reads TGTGCCAGCAGCTTGTCAGGGTATGGCTACACCTTC. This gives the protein CASSLSGYGYTF.

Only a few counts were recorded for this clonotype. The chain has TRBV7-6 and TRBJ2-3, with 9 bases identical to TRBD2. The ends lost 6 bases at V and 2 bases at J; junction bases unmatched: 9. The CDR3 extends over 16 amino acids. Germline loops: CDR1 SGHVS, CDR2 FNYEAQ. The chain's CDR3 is CASSPLGGRDTDTQYF. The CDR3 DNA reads TGTGCCAGCAGTCCCCTGGGCGGGAGGGACACAGATACGCAGTATTTT. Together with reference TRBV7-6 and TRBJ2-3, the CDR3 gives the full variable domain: GAGVSQSPRYKVTKRGQDVALRCDPISGHVSLYWYRQALGQGPEFLTYFNYEAQQDKSGLPNDRFSAERPEGSISTLTIQRTEQRDSAMYRCASSPLGGRDTDTQYFGPGTRLTVL.

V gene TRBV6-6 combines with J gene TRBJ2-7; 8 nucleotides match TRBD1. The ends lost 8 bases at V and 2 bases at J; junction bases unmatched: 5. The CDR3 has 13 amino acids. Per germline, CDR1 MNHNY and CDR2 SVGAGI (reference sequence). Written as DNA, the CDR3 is TGTGCCAGCGCTGGACAGGGTCCCTACGAGCAGTACTTC. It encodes CASAGQGPYEQYF.

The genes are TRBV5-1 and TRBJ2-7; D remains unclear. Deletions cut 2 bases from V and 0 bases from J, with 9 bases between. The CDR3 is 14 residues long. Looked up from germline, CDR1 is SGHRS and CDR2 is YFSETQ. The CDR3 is CASSFTVSSYEQYF. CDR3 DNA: TGCGCCAGCAGCTTCACCGTATCCTCCTACGAGCAGTACTTC.